One T cell receptor beta chain is described in this entry. The sample holds many counts of this clonotype. There is no known antigen for this receptor. The input lacks base qualities; no much larger clone sits a single base away. This sample was taken from a study of CD8 T cells in ankylosing spondylitis (dated by TCRdb to 2016 to 2017). Broadly, across the study: T cell receptor beta repertoires were profiled in healthy donors and ankylosing spondylitis patients so that disease-linked TCR variants could be found. The whole study cohort included over a hundred healthy donors and around 24 ankylosing spondylitis patients. Peripheral blood was sampled, and synovial fluid was also collected from ankylosing spondylitis patients.

From the cysteine up to the phenylalanine, the CDR3 has a length of 16 residues. Here the CDR3 DNA is all that survives: 48 bases in frame from base 1. The germline V gene sets CDR1 to SGDLS and CDR2 to YYNGEE. The junction shows trimming of 0 bases on V and 1 base on J, plus 12 bases between the germline ends. The study at large found these results: Some TCR beta motif variants had previously been reported in synovial fluid and blood of reactive arthritis patients, which suggested common disease-initiation mechanisms. The disease-linked clones had a CD8+ phenotype and were found at relatively low frequencies in peripheral blood. A TCR beta motif of several highly homologous amino acid variants appeared characteristic of blood from ankylosing spondylitis patients. The disease-linked clones were reported as significantly enriched in matched synovial fluid samples from ankylosing spondylitis patients.

Instrument used: Illumina HiSeq 2500. Quantitative 5'-RACE with molecular barcodes was used to prepare TCR beta libraries. Per the source publication's procedure: To identify disease-linked TCR variants, a new computational method was used, one built on a probabilistic model of VDJ rearrangement. TCRdb reprocessing: public reads trimmed at Q25 with fastp, clones called with MiXCR, in-frame beta chains kept. Rows with one shared CDR3 protein collapse into an entry with the most common genes and DNA. The V and J calls follow TCRdb's processing rather than the paper's. In all, the sample holds roughly 40,000 distinct CDR3 sequences, and about 4.2% of those were seen once. In total, the top ten clones hold about 4% of the sample.

This clonotype was obtained from a female donor with ankylosing spondylitis or in good health (not recorded which). This sequence uses TRBV9 and TRBJ2-3; TRBD2 is a possible D gene, resting on 5 matching bases. Material: blood, either unsorted or a sorted T cell fraction (not recorded which). Here is the DNA: TGTGCCAGCAGCGTAGGCGGGTTGCCTGGCACAGATACGCAGTATTTT. Protein translation: CASSVGGLPGTDTQYF.